The 24 T cell receptor beta chains below were found in one sample sequenced in a study of shared clonotypes between healthy human individuals. Terminally differentiated effector memory CD45RA+ cells were left out of the naive CD8 fraction, which was CD45RO-negative and positively selected for CCR7. Some clones are missing from TCRdb's copy, which holds only in-frame ones; the method was immunoSEQ multiplex PCR. The table has approximately 2,200,000 clones, about 92% seen once. Sequencing was performed on naive CD8+ T cells from PBMCs. The source is a man younger than 35 in good health. Some clones in this sample may be carry-over from other donors' samples.

The chain couples TRBV10-3 to TRBJ1-1; weak D call: TRBD1 (6 bases). The CDR3 runs to 13 residues. V was cut by 6 bases and J by 5 bases, with 13 bases left in between. Germline V lookup: CDR1 ENHRY, CDR2 SYGVKD. This chain's CDR3 is CAIRAQGGTEAFF. As DNA, the CDR3 is TGTGCCATCAGGGCACAGGGCGGGACTGAAGCTTTCTTT.

V is TRBV10-3 and J is TRBJ1-3, with a possible D match to TRBD1 (5 bases). V lost 3 bases and J lost 0, with 15 bases in between. The CDR3 has 17 residues. In germline, CDR1 is ENHRY, CDR2 SYGVKD. The CDR3 sequence: CAISEVLGRSSGNTIYF. The DNA for the CDR3 is TGTGCCATCAGTGAAGTTTTGGGACGGAGCTCTGGAAACACCATATATTTT.

The chain joins TRBV7-9 to TRBJ2-5; 7 bases agree with TRBD1. After removal of 6 bases from V and 1 base from J, the junction contained 5 bases not matched to a gene. This CDR3 contains 14 residues. Germline V gene lookup returns CDR1 SEHNR and CDR2 FQNEAQ (reference sequence). CDR3 nucleotides: TGTGCCAGCAGAGGCGACAGGGTCCAAGAGACCCAGTACTTC. Protein: CASRGDRVQETQYF.

The chain employs TRBV6-6 and TRBJ2-7; D not resolved. CDR1 MNHNY and CDR2 SVGAGI come from the germline V gene (reference sequence). CDR3 length: 15 amino acids. V was trimmed by 0 bases and J by 0 bases, leaving 9 bases between them. CDR3 loop: CASSYSLYGSYEQYF. CDR3 coding DNA: TGTGCCAGCAGTTACTCCCTTTACGGCTCCTACGAGCAGTACTTC.

As regards this clone: This sample also contains other DNA sequences that code for the same CDR3. J is TRBJ1-5 and V is TRBV27, with a weak D call TRBD1 (6 bases). The CDR3 is made up of 14 amino acids. V lost 6 bases to trimming and J lost 1 base, with 10 bases between them. Per the germline V gene, CDR1 is MNHEY and CDR2 is SMNVEV (reference sequence). The CDR3 DNA reads TGTGCCAGCAGACGGGGGGGCAGCAATCAGCCCCAGCATTTT. It encodes CASRRGGSNQPQHF.

J is TRBJ2-7 and V is TRBV27, with 9 nucleotides matching TRBD1. There are 11 residues in the CDR3. V shed 5 bases and J 9 bases; nucleotides not matched to a gene: 2. Germline V gene data show CDR1 as MNHEY and CDR2 as SMNVEV (reference sequence). CDR3 DNA: TGTGCCAGCAGTACGACAGGGGGGCAGTACTTC. This codes for CASSTTGGQYF.

In its sample, this clone was seen once. This rearrangement joins TRBV28 to TRBJ1-4; no definite D call. From germline, CDR1 is MDHEN and CDR2 SYDVKM. The ends were cut back, 6 bases at V and 6 bases at J, with 20 bases in the middle. The CDR3 is 16 residues long. Written as DNA, the CDR3 is TGTGCCAGCAGCTGGGAAATTGTCGTGGGTGATGAAAAACTGTTTTTT. It is translated as CASSWEIVVGDEKLFF.

Worth noting for this clone: This specimen includes other DNA sequences encoding the same CDR3. The chain recombines TRBV6-5 with TRBJ2-3; D uncertain. Germline V gene lookup returns CDR1 MNHEY and CDR2 SVGAGI. V dropped 0 bases and J dropped 0 bases, with 4 bases sitting between them. There are 14 residues in the CDR3. The CDR3 DNA is TGTGCCAGCAGTTACTCTTCAAGCACAGATACGCAGTATTTT. It is translated as CASSYSSSTDTQYF.

V gene TRBV2 combines with J gene TRBJ2-7, with 8 bases matching TRBD2. V dropped 8 bases and J dropped 7; count of bases not matched to a gene: 19. This CDR3 has 16 residues. CDR1 SNHLY and CDR2 FYNNEI come from the germline V gene. The CDR3 spells CASLGTNRLASIEQYF. CDR3 nucleotides: TGTGCCAGCCTTGGGACCAACAGACTAGCGTCGATAGAGCAGTACTTC.

A note on this clone: Other DNA sequences within the sample encode an identical CDR3. The chain couples TRBV9 to TRBJ2-7; TRBD2 agrees at 14 bases. Trimming took 3 bases from V and 5 from J; bases not matched to a gene: 4. There are 15 residues in the CDR3. Germline-derived CDR1 and CDR2 are SGDLS and YYNGEE. The CDR3 loop reads CASSAGTSGSHEQYF. The CDR3 nucleotides read TGTGCCAGCAGCGCTGGGACTAGCGGGAGCCACGAGCAGTACTTC.

The chain has TRBV11-2 and TRBJ1-4, with TRBD1 as a possible D gene (5 bases). V lost 10 bases and J lost 3, with 21 bases in between. The CDR3 consists of 16 residues. Germline CDR1 is SGHAT and CDR2 is FQNNGV. This CDR3 reads CATATRSGDPNEKLFF. The CDR3 coding sequence is TGTGCCACCGCGACCCGGAGCGGGGACCCTAATGAAAAACTGTTTTTT.

The chain links TRBV6-5 to TRBJ2-1; TRBD1 matches at 10 bases. CDR3 length: 15 residues. From germline, CDR1 is MNHEY and CDR2 SVGAGI. Unmatched junction bases numbered 5, after V lost 0 bases and J lost 9 bases. The CDR3 bases are TGTGCCAGCAGTTACTCGACGGGACAGGGGATTGAGCAGTTCTTC. Translated: CASSYSTGQGIEQFF.

The rearrangement uses TRBV7-9 and TRBJ2-1; D might be TRBD1 (6 bases). CDR1 and CDR2 (germline): SEHNR, FQNEAQ (reference sequence). The CDR3 spans 14 residues. V lost 1 base to trimming and J lost 9 bases, with 13 bases between them. The CDR3 loop reads CASSLEASRGEQFF. CDR3 bases: TGTGCCAGCAGCTTAGAGGCTAGCAGGGGTGAGCAGTTCTTC. Supplemented by reference TRBV7-9 and TRBJ2-1, the full variable domain reads DTGVSQNPRHKITKRGQNVTFRCDPISEHNRLYWYRQTLGQGPEFLTYFQNEAQLEKSRLLSDRFSAERPKGSFSTLEIQRTEQGDSAMYLCASSLEASRGEQFFGPGTRLTVL.

The V and J genes are TRBV9 and TRBJ2-5; the match to TRBD1 covers 8 bases. The CDR3 has 15 residues. The V segment lost 4 bases and the J segment 0 bases; nucleotides outside the gene matches: 5. Germline V CDR1 and CDR2: SGDLS, YYNGEE. CDR3 loop: CASSRGQAYQETQYF. In nucleotides, the CDR3 is TGTGCCAGCAGCCGGGGACAGGCGTACCAAGAGACCCAGTACTTC.

With respect to this clone: This specimen includes other DNA sequences encoding the same CDR3. The V and J genes are TRBV5-6 and TRBJ1-5; D ambiguous. The CDR3 runs 13 residues. The ends were cut back, 0 bases at V and 7 bases at J, with 8 bases in the middle. CDR1 and CDR2 from the germline V gene are SGHDT and YYEEEE. Here the CDR3 reads CASSLGGSQPQHF. CDR3 coding DNA: TGTGCCAGCAGCTTGGGGGGAAGCCAGCCCCAGCATTTT.

The J gene is TRBJ2-5, the V gene TRBV4-1; possibly TRBD1 for D (6 bases). The ends were cut back, 2 bases at V and 1 base at J, with 14 bases in the middle. Germline CDR1 MGHRA, CDR2 YSYEKL. The CDR3 length is 16 residues. The CDR3 loop is CASSQHRTVGQETQYF. Written as DNA, the CDR3 is TGCGCCAGCAGCCAACATCGGACAGTGGGCCAAGAGACCCAGTACTTC.

To note about this clone: Other DNA sequences in this sample translate to the same CDR3. The chain is built from TRBV4-1 and TRBJ1-1; D call uncertain. The CDR3 spans 13 residues. V was clipped by 4 bases and J by 5 bases, with 11 bases between them. Germline CDR1 is MGHRA and CDR2 is YSYEKL. Written as DNA, the CDR3 is TGCGCCAGCAGCCGAGGTCCCAATACTGAAGCTTTCTTT. This translates into CASSRGPNTEAFF.

The chain joins TRBV28 to TRBJ1-5, with TRBD1 matching 8 bases. With V trimmed by 4 bases and J by 2 bases, 7 bases remained unmatched. The germline V gene encodes CDR1 MDHEN and CDR2 SYDVKM. This CDR3 is 16 amino acids long. In DNA, the CDR3 is TGTGCCAGCAGTTCAAACTCAGGGGGCGGCAATCAGCCCCAGCATTTT. It codes for CASSSNSGGGNQPQHF.

The J gene is TRBJ2-5, the V gene TRBV4-1; D unresolved. The CDR3 spans 15 residues. The germline V gene has CDR1 MGHRA and CDR2 YSYEKL. The germline V and J ends were trimmed by 1 base and 4 bases, with 13 bases remaining between them. The chain's CDR3 is CASSQVTHTGETQYF. The CDR3 bases are TGCGCCAGCAGCCAAGTGACCCACACCGGAGAGACCCAGTACTTC.

V is TRBV2 and J is TRBJ1-5; 8 bases are shared with TRBD1. Germline V gives CDR1 SNHLY, CDR2 FYNNEI. The length of the CDR3 is 17 residues. The junction had 9 bases not matched to a gene; V was cut back by 5 bases and J by 0 bases. CDR3: CASSWDDRGYSNQPQHF. The CDR3 nucleotides are TGTGCCAGCAGTTGGGATGACAGGGGTTATAGCAATCAGCCCCAGCATTTT.

CDR3 loop: CASSSEYIQYF. CDR3 DNA sequence: TGTGCCAGCAGCTCTGAATACATTCAGTACTTC. The rearrangement joins TRBV11-2 to TRBJ2-4; D is ambiguous. The CDR3 has 11 residues. Trimming took 4 bases from V and 8 from J, leaving 6 bases between them. Germline CDR1 is SGHAT and CDR2 is FQNNGV.

This clone was observed once. In nucleotides, the CDR3 is TGTGCCAGCAGCTTACAATTGGAGGGTCCATCAGGCTACGAGCAGTACTTC. Protein: CASSLQLEGPSGYEQYF. The chain uses TRBV7-2 and TRBJ2-7; tentative D call: TRBD2 (6 bases). There are 17 residues in the CDR3. Between the trimmed V and J ends, which lost 2 bases and 3 bases, there was a span of 20 bases. Germline V gene data show CDR1 as SGHTA and CDR2 as FQGNSA.

The V gene is TRBV19, the J gene TRBJ1-5, with TRBD1 as a possible D gene (6 bases). This CDR3 spans 17 amino acids. Trimming left V 1 base short and J 1 base short, with 14 bases between. Germline assignment: CDR1 LNHDA and CDR2 SQIVND (reference sequence). The CDR3 protein is CASSIAVGARSNQPQHF. The CDR3 bases are TGTGCCAGTAGTATAGCGGTGGGGGCTCGGAGCAATCAGCCCCAGCATTTT.

This chain links TRBV7-6 with TRBJ2-3; perhaps D is TRBD1 or TRBD2 (5 bases each). The CDR3 totals 17 residues. V was trimmed by 5 bases and J by 6 bases, leaving 24 bases between them. The germline gives CDR1 SGHVS, CDR2 FNYEAQ. CDR3 residues: CASSTLVSGTALDTQYF. The CDR3 DNA reads TGTGCCAGCAGCACCCTAGTATCCGGGACGGCGTTGGATACGCAGTATTTT.